These 2 T cell receptor beta chains were all obtained from the same sample, sequenced in a study of spatial heterogeneity in lung cancer. Study-wide findings and caveats: Tumors with more nonsynonymous mutations had more expanded intratumoral alpha and beta TCRs.

MiXCR, run by TCRdb on the 5' RACE reads, gives a single entry per CDR3 protein. The table lists under 8,000 distinct CDR3 sequences, approximately 6.9% of them singletons, with more than 10% in the top ten. Time point indicated: sample taken at primary tumor resection. The antigens for these receptors are not known. The sequencing used lung tumor tissue, collected at surgery. Receptors were obtained from a male donor with early-stage non-small cell lung cancer.

This clonotype was observed at least ten times. The CDR3 region is CASSQATGGPTDTQYF. The CDR3 nucleotides are TGCGCCAGCAGCCAAGCGACAGGGGGCCCCACAGATACGCAGTATTTT. The chain is built from TRBV4-1 and TRBJ2-3, with 10 bases matching TRBD1. V was pared by 1 base and J by 2 bases, with 3 bases of the junction left unmatched. This CDR3 is 16 amino acids long. CDR1 is MGHRA and CDR2 is YSYEKL in the germline V gene.

This clonotype occurred many times. J is TRBJ2-3 and V is TRBV5-1; maybe TRBD1 (6 bases). This CDR3 spans 13 amino acids. V was cut by 5 bases and J by 2 bases, with 9 bases left in between. From germline, CDR1 is SGHRS and CDR2 YFSETQ. The CDR3 spells CASSKGDTDTQYF. CDR3 DNA sequence: TGCGCCAGCAGTAAGGGGGACACAGATACGCAGTATTTT. Looking up the rest from reference TRBV5-1 and TRBJ2-3 gives the full variable domain: KAGVTQTPRYLIKTRGQQVTLSCSPISGHRSVSWYQQTPGQGLQFLFEYFSETQRNKGNFPGRFSGRQFSNSRSEMNVSTLELGDSALYLCASSKGDTDTQYFGPGTRLTVL.